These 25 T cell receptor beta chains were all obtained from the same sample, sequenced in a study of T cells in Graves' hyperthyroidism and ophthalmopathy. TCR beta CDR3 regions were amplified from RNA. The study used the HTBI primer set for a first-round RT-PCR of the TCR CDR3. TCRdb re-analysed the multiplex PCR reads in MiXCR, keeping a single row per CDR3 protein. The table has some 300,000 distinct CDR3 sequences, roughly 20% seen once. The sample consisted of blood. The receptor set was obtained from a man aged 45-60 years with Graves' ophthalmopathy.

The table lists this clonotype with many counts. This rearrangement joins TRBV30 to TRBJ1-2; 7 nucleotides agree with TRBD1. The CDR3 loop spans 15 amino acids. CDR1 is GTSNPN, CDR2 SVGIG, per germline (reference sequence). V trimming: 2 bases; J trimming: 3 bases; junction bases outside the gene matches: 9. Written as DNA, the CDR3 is TGTGCCTGGAGTCTGATTACCGGGACAGACTATGGCTACACCTTC. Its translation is CAWSLITGTDYGYTF.

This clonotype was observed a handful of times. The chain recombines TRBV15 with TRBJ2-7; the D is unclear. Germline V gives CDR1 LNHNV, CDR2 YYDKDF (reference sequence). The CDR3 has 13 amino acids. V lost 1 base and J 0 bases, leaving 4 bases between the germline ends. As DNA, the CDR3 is TGTGCCACCAGCAGAGTGGTCTCCTACGAGCAGTACTTC. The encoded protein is CATSRVVSYEQYF. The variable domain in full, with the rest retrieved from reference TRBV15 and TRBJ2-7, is DAMVIQNPRYQVTQFGKPVTLSCSQTLNHNVMYWYQQKSSQAPKLLFHYYDKDFNNEADTPDNFQSRRPNTSFCFLDIRSPGLGDTAMYLCATSRVVSYEQYFGPGTRLTVT.

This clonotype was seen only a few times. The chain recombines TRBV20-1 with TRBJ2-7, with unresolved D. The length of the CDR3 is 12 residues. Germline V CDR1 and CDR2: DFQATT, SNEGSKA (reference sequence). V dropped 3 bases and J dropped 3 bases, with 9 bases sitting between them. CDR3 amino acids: CSASRHDYEQYF. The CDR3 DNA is TGCAGTGCTAGTCGACATGACTACGAGCAGTACTTC.

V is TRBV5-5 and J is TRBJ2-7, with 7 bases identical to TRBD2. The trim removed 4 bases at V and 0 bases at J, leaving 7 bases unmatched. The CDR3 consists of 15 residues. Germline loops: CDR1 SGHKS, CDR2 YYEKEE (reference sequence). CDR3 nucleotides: TGTGCCAGCAGCGGGCGAGCGGGGAGCTCCTACGAGCAGTACTTC. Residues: CASSGRAGSSYEQYF.

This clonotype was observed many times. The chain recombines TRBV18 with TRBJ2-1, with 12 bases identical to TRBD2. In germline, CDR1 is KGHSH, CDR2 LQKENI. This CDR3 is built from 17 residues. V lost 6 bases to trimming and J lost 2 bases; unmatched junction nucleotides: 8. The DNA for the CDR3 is TGTGCCAGCTCGCCTCGACTAGCGGGAGAGACCTACAATGAGCAGTTCTTC. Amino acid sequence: CASSPRLAGETYNEQFF.

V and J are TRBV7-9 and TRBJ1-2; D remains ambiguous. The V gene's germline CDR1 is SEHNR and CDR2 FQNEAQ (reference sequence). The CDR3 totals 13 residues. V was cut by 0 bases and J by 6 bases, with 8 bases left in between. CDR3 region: CASSLALVDGYTF. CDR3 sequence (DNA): TGTGCCAGCAGCTTAGCGCTAGTTGATGGCTACACCTTC.

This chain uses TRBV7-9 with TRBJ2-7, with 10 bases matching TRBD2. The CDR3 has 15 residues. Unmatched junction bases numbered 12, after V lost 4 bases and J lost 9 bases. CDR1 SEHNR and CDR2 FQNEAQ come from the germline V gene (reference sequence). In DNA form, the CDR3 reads TGTGCCAGCAGCTCCGCGTGGGGACTAGCGAATCGGCAGTACTTC. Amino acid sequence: CASSSAWGLANRQYF. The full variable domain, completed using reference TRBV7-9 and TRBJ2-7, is DTGVSQNPRHKITKRGQNVTFRCDPISEHNRLYWYRQTLGQGPEFLTYFQNEAQLEKSRLLSDRFSAERPKGSFSTLEIQRTEQGDSAMYLCASSSAWGLANRQYFGPGTRLTVT.

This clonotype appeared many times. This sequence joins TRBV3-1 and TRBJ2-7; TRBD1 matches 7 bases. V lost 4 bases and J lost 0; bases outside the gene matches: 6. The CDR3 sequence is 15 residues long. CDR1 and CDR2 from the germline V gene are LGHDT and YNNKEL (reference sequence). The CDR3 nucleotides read TGTGCCAGCAGCCGGGGGACAGCGAGCTCCTACGAGCAGTACTTC. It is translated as CASSRGTASSYEQYF.

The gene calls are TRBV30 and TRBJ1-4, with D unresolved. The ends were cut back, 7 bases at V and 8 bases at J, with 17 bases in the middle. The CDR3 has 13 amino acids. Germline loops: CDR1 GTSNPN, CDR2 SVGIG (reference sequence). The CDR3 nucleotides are TGTGCCTCGGAGGCACCAGAGGAAGAAAAACTGTTTTTT. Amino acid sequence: CASEAPEEEKLFF.

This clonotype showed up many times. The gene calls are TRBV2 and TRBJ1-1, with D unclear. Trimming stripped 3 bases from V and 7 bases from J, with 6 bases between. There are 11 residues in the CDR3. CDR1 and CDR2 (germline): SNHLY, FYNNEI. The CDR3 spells CASSEGYEAFF. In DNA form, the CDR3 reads TGTGCCAGCAGTGAGGGTTATGAAGCTTTCTTT.

CDR3 sequence reads: CAIDRRPGASTDTQYF. The DNA of the CDR3 is TGTGCCATCGATAGAAGGCCGGGGGCCAGCACAGATACGCAGTATTTT. This rearrangement joins TRBV7-9 to TRBJ2-3; D is tentatively TRBD1 or TRBD2 (6 bases each). The CDR3 sequence is 16 residues long. Germline CDR1 is SEHNR and CDR2 is FQNEAQ (reference sequence). The ends were cut back, 10 bases at V and 0 bases at J, with 20 bases in the middle.

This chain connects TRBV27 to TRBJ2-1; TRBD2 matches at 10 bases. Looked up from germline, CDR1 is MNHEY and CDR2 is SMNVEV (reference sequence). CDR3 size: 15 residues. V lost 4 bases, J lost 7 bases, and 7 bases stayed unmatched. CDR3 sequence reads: CASSSSGRAWNEQFF. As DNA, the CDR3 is TGTGCCAGCAGTTCCAGCGGGAGGGCCTGGAATGAGCAGTTCTTC.

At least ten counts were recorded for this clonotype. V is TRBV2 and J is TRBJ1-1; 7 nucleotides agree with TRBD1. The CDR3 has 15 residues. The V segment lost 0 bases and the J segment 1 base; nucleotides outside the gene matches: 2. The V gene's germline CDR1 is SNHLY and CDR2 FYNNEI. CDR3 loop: CASSEARTGNTEAFF. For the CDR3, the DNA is TGTGCCAGCAGTGAAGCGAGGACAGGGAACACTGAAGCTTTCTTT.

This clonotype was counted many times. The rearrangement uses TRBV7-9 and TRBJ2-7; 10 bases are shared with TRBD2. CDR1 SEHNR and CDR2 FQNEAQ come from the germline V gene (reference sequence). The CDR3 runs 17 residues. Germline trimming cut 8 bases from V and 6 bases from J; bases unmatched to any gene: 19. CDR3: CASLSGRASLSGSEQYF. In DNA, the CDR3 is TGTGCCAGCTTGAGCGGGAGGGCCAGTCTCTCCGGGTCCGAGCAGTACTTC.

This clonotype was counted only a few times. The CDR3 sequence: CASSVDPSKETQYF. In DNA, the CDR3 is TGTGCCAGCAGCGTAGACCCCTCTAAGGAGACCCAGTACTTC. The rearrangement uses TRBV9 and TRBJ2-5; D is unclear. The V and J ends lost 0 bases and 5 bases respectively, with 11 bases between them. CDR3 size: 14 residues. The germline V gene encodes CDR1 SGDLS and CDR2 YYNGEE. The complete variable domain, with remaining parts taken from reference TRBV9 and TRBJ2-5, reads DSGVTQTPKHLITATGQRVTLRCSPRSGDLSVYWYQQSLDQGLQFLIQYYNGEERAKGNILERFSAQQFPDLHSELNLSSLELGDSALYFCASSVDPSKETQYFGPGTRLLVL.

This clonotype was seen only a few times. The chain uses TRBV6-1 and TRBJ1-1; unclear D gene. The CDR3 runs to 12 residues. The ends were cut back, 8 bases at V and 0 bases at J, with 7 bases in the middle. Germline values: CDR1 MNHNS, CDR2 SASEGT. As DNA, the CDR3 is TGTGCCAGCCGGCAGATGAACACTGAAGCTTTCTTT. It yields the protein CASRQMNTEAFF.

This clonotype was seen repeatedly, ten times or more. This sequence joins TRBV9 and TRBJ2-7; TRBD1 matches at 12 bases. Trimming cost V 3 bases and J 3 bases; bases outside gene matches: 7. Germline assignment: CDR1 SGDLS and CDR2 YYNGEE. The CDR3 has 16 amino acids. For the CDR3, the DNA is TGTGCCAGCAGCGCCACCGGGACAGGGGGCTTCTACGAGCAGTACTTC. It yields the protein CASSATGTGGFYEQYF.

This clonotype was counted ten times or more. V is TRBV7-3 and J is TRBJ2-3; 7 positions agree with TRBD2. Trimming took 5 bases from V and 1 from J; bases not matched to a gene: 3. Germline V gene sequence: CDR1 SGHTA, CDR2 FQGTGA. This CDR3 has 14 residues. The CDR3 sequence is CASSRGSGTDTQYF. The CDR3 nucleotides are TGTGCCAGCAGCCGCGGGAGCGGCACAGATACGCAGTATTTT.

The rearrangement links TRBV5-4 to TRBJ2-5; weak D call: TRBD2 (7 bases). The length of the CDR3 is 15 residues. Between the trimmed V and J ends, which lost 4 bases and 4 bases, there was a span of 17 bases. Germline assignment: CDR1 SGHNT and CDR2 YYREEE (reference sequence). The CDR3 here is CASSQEGGQGETQYF. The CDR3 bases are TGTGCCAGCAGCCAAGAGGGGGGGCAGGGAGAGACCCAGTACTTC.

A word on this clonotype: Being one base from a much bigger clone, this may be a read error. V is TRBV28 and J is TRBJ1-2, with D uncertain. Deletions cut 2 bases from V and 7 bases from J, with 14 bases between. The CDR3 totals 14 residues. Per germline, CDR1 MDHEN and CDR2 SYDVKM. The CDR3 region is CASSLVEFGCGYTF. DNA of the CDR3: TGTGCCAGCAGTTTAGTGGAATTCGGCTGTGGCTACACCTTC.

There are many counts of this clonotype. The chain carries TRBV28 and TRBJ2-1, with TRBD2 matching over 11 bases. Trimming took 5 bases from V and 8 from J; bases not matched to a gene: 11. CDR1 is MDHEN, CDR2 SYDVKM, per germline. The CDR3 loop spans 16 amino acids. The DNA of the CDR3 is TGTGCCAGCAGTCGGATACTAGCGGGAGCGGGAGATGAGCAGTTCTTC. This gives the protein CASSRILAGAGDEQFF.

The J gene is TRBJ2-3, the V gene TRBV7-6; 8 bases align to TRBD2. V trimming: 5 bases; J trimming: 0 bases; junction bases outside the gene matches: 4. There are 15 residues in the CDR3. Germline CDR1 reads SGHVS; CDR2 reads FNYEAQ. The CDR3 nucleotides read TGTGCCAGCAGCACCGGGGGGGTTAGCACAGATACGCAGTATTTT. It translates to CASSTGGVSTDTQYF.

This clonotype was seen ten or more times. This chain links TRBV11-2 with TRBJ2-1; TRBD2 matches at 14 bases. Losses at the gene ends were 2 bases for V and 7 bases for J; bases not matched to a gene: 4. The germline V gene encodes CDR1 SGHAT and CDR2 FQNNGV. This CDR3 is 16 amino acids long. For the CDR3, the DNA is TGTGCCAGCAGCTTAAGGACTAGCGGGAGGTCAAATGAGCAGTTCTTC. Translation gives CASSLRTSGRSNEQFF.

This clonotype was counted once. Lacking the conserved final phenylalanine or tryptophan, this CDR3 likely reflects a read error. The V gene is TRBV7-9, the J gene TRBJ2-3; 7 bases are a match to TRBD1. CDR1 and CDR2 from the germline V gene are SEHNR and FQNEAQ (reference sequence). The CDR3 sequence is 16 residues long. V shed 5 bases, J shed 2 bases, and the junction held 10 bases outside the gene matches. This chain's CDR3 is CASSLDRAGPTDTQYL. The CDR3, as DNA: TGTGCCAGCAGCCTTGACAGGGCCGGGCCCACAGATACGCAGTATCTT.

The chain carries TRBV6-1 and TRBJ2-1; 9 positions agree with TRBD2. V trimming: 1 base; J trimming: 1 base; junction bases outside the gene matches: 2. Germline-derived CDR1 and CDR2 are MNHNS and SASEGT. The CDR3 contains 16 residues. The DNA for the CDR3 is TGTGCCAGCAGTGAAGGAGCGGGAGGTTCCTACAATGAGCAGTTCTTC. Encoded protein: CASSEGAGGSYNEQFF.